Below, one TCR beta chain is given with its context. V gave up 6 bases and J gave up 7 bases; unmatched junction bases: 6. CDR1 is MNHNS and CDR2 is SASEGT in the germline V gene. The CDR3 is 14 residues long. The sample belongs to a study of immune characterization of retroperitoneal liposarcoma. TCRdb processed the PCR reads anew with MiXCR; each CDR3 protein has one entry. The table includes thousands of distinct CDR3 sequences, less than 25% detected once. V usage is TRBV6-1 and J usage is TRBJ1-6; TRBD1 matches at 7 bases. The sample comprised tumor tissue. The receptor was isolated from a male donor with retroperitoneal liposarcoma. Written as DNA, the CDR3 is TGTGCCAGCAGCCGGGACAGCCAGAATTCACCCCTCCACTTT. It is translated as CASSRDSQNSPLHF.